In its sample, the clone carrying this T cell receptor beta chain ranks as medium-sized. The antigen is unknown. Germline loops: CDR1 SGHAT, CDR2 FQDESV (reference sequence). After removal of 1 base from V and 5 bases from J, the junction contained 15 bases not matched to a gene. The CDR3 is 19 residues long. Unique molecular identifier tags were affixed to discrete cDNA molecules. TCRdb analysed the 5' RACE reads with MiXCR anew, one entry per CDR3 protein. Found here are approximately 62,000 distinct CDR3 sequences, 9.5% to 15% of them singletons; the top ten hold over 3%. This entry belongs to a study of early T cells in non-severe SARS-CoV-2 infection. Study findings and constraints: Anti-spike CD8 specificities were favored by VDJdb matching, whose results missed private and CD4 specificities.

The chain uses TRBV11-1 and TRBJ2-3; 10 bases are shared with TRBD2. The TCR was taken from an adult who was a healthcare worker with PCR-confirmed SARS-CoV-2 infection or an uninfected control (not recorded which). The sample comprised whole blood. The CDR3 DNA is TGTGCCAGCAGCTTAGATACGCCTGTGGCAGCGGGAGGGGAAGATACGCAGTATTTT. Residues: CASSLDTPVAAGGEDTQYF.